This T cell receptor beta chain originates from a study of blood T cells in healthy people across ages. Whole-study results and caveats: Estimates based on one million T cells were treated as lower bounds. Across the age range, TCR beta diversity per million T cells fell in a roughly linear way.

A word on this clonotype: Its antigen is not known.

Germline CDR1 is DFQATT and CDR2 is SNEGSKA (reference sequence). The length of the CDR3 is 14 residues. Using a J-beta primer mix together with a sample-barcoded 5' primer, a second PCR was run for roughly 6 to 12 cycles. Each CDR3 protein gets one entry after TCRdb re-called the 5' RACE reads with MiXCR. This sample has about 1.4 million distinct CDR3 sequences, with approximately 63% found just once. The receptor comes from a man aged 18 to 35 in good health. The chain uses TRBV20-1 and TRBJ2-4; D remains unclear. The DNA end is more similar to TRBJ2-7, so the J call may be wrong. The sequencing sample was made of blood. The CDR3 sequence is CSARDEAWAYEQYF. DNA for the CDR3: TGCAGTGCTAGAGACGAAGCGTGGGCCTACGAGCAGTACTTC.